The subject of this entry is one T cell receptor beta chain. Its target is not known. These data belong to a study of shared clonotypes between healthy human individuals. Study-wide results and limits: Sampling was confined to blood; repertoires within tissues likely differ.

The CDR3 has 13 residues. V was pared by 6 bases and J by 8 bases, with 16 bases between. Germline assignment: CDR1 MNHNY and CDR2 SVGAGI (reference sequence). The authors split each subset's genomic DNA evenly across several immunoSEQ plates. It was about 210 ng DNA, about 30,000 T cell genomes, that sorted-subset replicate PCRs used. The assay was immunoSEQ multiplex PCR, and TCRdb's table has in-frame clones only and misses some. In the table there are 2,500,000 or so clones, 85% to 95% of which are singletons. The source of this sequence is a young man in good health. Some clones in this sample may be carry-over from other donors' samples. The chain joins TRBV6-6 to TRBJ1-1; TRBD1 is a possible D gene (5 bases). The sample comprised naive CD4+ T cells from PBMCs. The subset was: CD45RA+ positively selected. CDR3 nucleotide sequence: TGTGCCAGCAGCCGGGGCCGGGGAGTAGAAGCTTTCTTT. Translated: CASSRGRGVEAFF.